This T cell receptor beta chain was profiled in a study of OX40 agonist ivuxolimab in advanced cancers. Germline assignment: CDR1 SGHTA and CDR2 FQGNSA. The germline V and J ends were trimmed by 1 base and 4 bases, with 13 bases remaining between them. The CDR3 is 15 residues long. Sequenced by immunoSEQ multiplex PCR; TCRdb stores in-frame clones only, minus some. The table has about 49,000 clones, 75% to 90% seen once. The chain links TRBV7-2 to TRBJ2-5, with D uncertain. Sample: CD4+ or CD8+ T cells sorted from blood, taken in a trial of the OX40 agonist ivuxolimab. The receptor was derived from an adult with an advanced solid tumor such as melanoma, head and neck, liver or kidney cancer. CDR3 protein: CASSLDGYMGETQYF. In DNA form, the CDR3 reads TGTGCCAGCAGCTTAGACGGGTACATGGGAGAGACCCAGTACTTC. Drawing the rest from reference TRBV7-2 and TRBJ2-5, the complete variable domain is GAGVSQSPSNKVTEKGKDVELRCDPISGHTALYWYRQSLGQGLEFLIYFQGNSAPDKSGLPSDRFSAERTGGSVSTLTIQRTQQEDSAVYLCASSLDGYMGETQYFGPGTRLLVL.